Listed below are T cell receptor beta chains from one sample, sequenced in a study of regulatory T cells in long-lasting Graves disease. TCRdb analysed the multiplex PCR reads with MiXCR anew, one entry per CDR3 protein. Of 250,000 or so distinct CDR3 sequences detected, approximately 20% appear once; the ten largest clones hold 14%. This sample was also put to use in a study of T cells in Graves' hyperthyroidism and ophthalmopathy.

The input for sequencing was peripheral blood mononuclear cells (PBMCs), taken at new diagnosis, from a patient treated with antithyroid drugs. The receptors were gathered from a woman under 40 with Graves disease. Each CDR3 is given with its conserved first and last residue. The order of the fields is clone size, V gene, D gene, J gene, CDR3 DNA, CDR3 protein. A D gene is named only where the DNA matches it firmly. Expanded clones get a size class; other rows say once, few or many, or leave the size out.

>.|TRBV7-8|TRBD1|TRBJ2-5
TGTGCCAGCAGCCGACGACAGGGGTCATCGCAAGAGACCCAGTACTTC
CASSRRQGSSQETQYF
>.|TRBV10-3|.|TRBJ1-1
TGTGCCATCAGTGATGAAATCCTTGGCCGTGAAGCTTTCTTT
CAISDEILGREAFF
>many|TRBV12-3/TRBV12-4|.|TRBJ1-2
TGTGCCAGCAGGGGGGGGTGGGGTGACTATGGCTACACCTTC
CASRGGWGDYGYTF
>few|TRBV20-1|.|TRBJ1-5
TGCAGTGCTAGAGATGAAAGTTTATCAGGAATTCAGCCCCAGCATTTT
CSARDESLSGIQPQHF
>few|TRBV12-3/TRBV12-4|TRBD1|TRBJ2-2
TGTGCCGGCGCACGGGGCAGGGGGCTGGGCGGGGAGCTGTTTTTT
CAGARGRGLGGELFF
>many|TRBV20-1|TRBD1|TRBJ1-2
TGCAGTGCTAGAGAGCCCGGGACAGGAAACTATGGCTACACCTTC
CSAREPGTGNYGYTF
>many|TRBV4-2|TRBD2|TRBJ2-1
TGTGCCAGCAGCCAAGATCCACGGAGCGGGGGCGGCTACAATGAGCAGTTCTTC
CASSQDPRSGGGYNEQFF
>many|TRBV6-2/TRBV6-3|.|TRBJ1-1
TGTGCCAGCACCCTCGTTGGGACTTTCTTT
CASTLVGTFF
>many|TRBV6-9|TRBD1|TRBJ2-7
TGTGCCAGCAGTTACCGACAGGGGTACGAGCAGTACTTC
CASSYRQGYEQYF
>many|TRBV3-1|TRBD2|TRBJ2-7
TGTGCCAGCAGCCAAGTTAGTAGCGGGGGCCCGTACGAGCAGTACTTC
CASSQVSSGGPYEQYF
>many|TRBV6-1|.|TRBJ2-7
TGTGCCAGCCGGGACACACTCTACGAGCAGTACTTC
CASRDTLYEQYF
>many|TRBV29-1|.|TRBJ1-2
TGCAGCATAAAGGGGTCGGGCTATGGCTACACCTTC
CSIKGSGYGYTF
>few|TRBV20-1|.|TRBJ1-2
TGCAGTGCCGCGCGACGGAACTCTTATGGCTACACCTTC
CSAARRNSYGYTF
>many|TRBV2|.|TRBJ2-7
TGTGCCAGCAGGCTCCGGGACGGTCGGCTCTACGAGCAGTACTTC
CASRLRDGRLYEQYF
>many|TRBV20-1|.|TRBJ2-3
TGCAGTGCTCCACTCCGGGACCCCACATCGGATACGCAGTATTTT
CSAPLRDPTSDTQYF
>many|TRBV9|.|TRBJ1-6
TGTGCCAGCAGCGCGGGAATTGTTGATTCACCCCTCCACTTT
CASSAGIVDSPLHF
>.|TRBV12-3/TRBV12-4|TRBD2|TRBJ2-1
TGTGCCAGCAGCGCCCGGACTAGCGGATACAATGAGCAGTTCTTC
CASSARTSGYNEQFF
>.|TRBV6-1|TRBD1|TRBJ1-1
TGTGCCGGAGGGACAGGGGACACTGAAGCTTTCTTT
CAGGTGDTEAFF
>.|TRBV7-6|TRBD2|TRBJ2-3
TGTGCCAGCAGCAACCCTCTAGCGGACCGCACAGATACGCAGTATTTT
CASSNPLADRTDTQYF
>many|TRBV20-1|.|TRBJ2-7
TGCAGTGCTAGAAGAGCGGGGACACAATACGAGCAGTACTTC
CSARRAGTQYEQYF
>many|TRBV18|TRBD1|TRBJ2-1
TGTGCCAGCTCACCACGGACAGGGGATAATGAGCAGTTCTTC
CASSPRTGDNEQFF
>.|TRBV3-1|.|TRBJ2-3
TGTGCCAGCAGCCAAGAAATAATGGGGGGGGCCGAAGATACGCAGTATTTT
CASSQEIMGGAEDTQYF
>many|TRBV7-2|.|TRBJ2-3
TGTGCCAGCAGTCGAAAGGGATGGTCTAACCGGGTCGCCACCCACACAGATACGCAGTATTTT
CASSRKGWSNRVATHTDTQYF
>few|TRBV11-2|TRBD1|TRBJ1-6
TGTGCCAGCAGCTTACGGGACAGCACTAATTCACCCCTCCACTTT
CASSLRDSTNSPLHF
>many|TRBV7-2|.|TRBJ2-5
TGTGCCAGCAGCTTAAGGGATGACGAGACCCAGTACTTC
CASSLRDDETQYF
>many|TRBV5-1|.|TRBJ1-1
TGCGCCAGCAGGCGTCAAGGGACCCCCCGAGAAGCTTTCTTT
CASRRQGTPREAFF
>many|TRBV20-1|.|TRBJ1-4
TGCAGTGCTAGGGCGGCCAATGAAAAACTGTTTTTT
CSARAANEKLFF
>many|TRBV20-1|.|TRBJ2-5
TGCAGTGCACGGGGCGACTACCTTCAAGAGACCCAGTACTTC
CSARGDYLQETQYF
>many|TRBV3-1|TRBD1|TRBJ1-2
TGTGCCAGCAGCCAAGGCCCAAGGGACAGGTCTGCCTACACCTTC
CASSQGPRDRSAYTF
>.|TRBV10-1|.|TRBJ2-5
TGCGCCAGCCAATCAAGAGGAGAAGAGACCCAGTACTTC
CASQSRGEETQYF
>many|TRBV15|.|TRBJ1-2
TGTGCCACCAGCAGAGAAGCGGGGTTCTTTGGCTACACCTTC
CATSREAGFFGYTF
>many|TRBV20-1|.|TRBJ1-5
TGCAGTGCTAGAGATGCGGGAAGGGGACCTAATCAGCCCCAGCATTTT
CSARDAGRGPNQPQHF
>many|TRBV19|.|TRBJ2-1
TGTGCCAGTAGTATAGACTCTTCAGGGGGAGGAGAGTTCTTC
CASSIDSSGGGEFF
>many|TRBV3-1|TRBD2|TRBJ2-1
TGTGCCAGCAGCCTTACGGGGGGGGCCTACAATGAGCAGTTCTTC
CASSLTGGAYNEQFF
>.|TRBV20-1|.|TRBJ2-1
TGCAGTGCTTCGCCCCGGAGCCATGAGCAGTTCTTC
CSASPRSHEQFF
>many|TRBV12-3/TRBV12-4|.|TRBJ2-7
TGTGCCAGCAGTTCGACCGGGACCTACGAGCAGTACTTC
CASSSTGTYEQYF
>many|TRBV18|.|TRBJ2-7
TGTGCCAGCTCACCCAACCCGTCCGGGGGTGAGCAGTACTTC
CASSPNPSGGEQYF
>many|TRBV5-6|.|TRBJ2-1
TGTGCCAGCAGCATCCCAAGATACAATGAGCAGTTCTTC
CASSIPRYNEQFF
>few|TRBV6-1|TRBD1|TRBJ2-5
TGTGCCAGTCGGACAGGGGCGGCGGAGACCCAGTACTTC
CASRTGAAETQYF
>.|TRBV28|.|TRBJ2-5
TGTGCCAGCAGTTTATGGGGAGTCCCGGCGGAAGAGACCCAGTACTTC
CASSLWGVPAEETQYF
>.|TRBV7-9|TRBD1|TRBJ2-7
TGTGCCAGCAGCACGGGGACAGGACGAACCTACGAGCAGTACTTC
CASSTGTGRTYEQYF
>many|TRBV6-2/TRBV6-3|TRBD1|TRBJ1-2
TGTGCCAGCAGTTACACACCCGGGACAGGGGATCGTGGCTACACCTTC
CASSYTPGTGDRGYTF
>.|TRBV5-1|TRBD2|TRBJ2-3
TGCGCCAGCAGCTTGGGACTAGCGGGGGGTACCTCAGATACGCAGTATTTT
CASSLGLAGGTSDTQYF
>many|TRBV6-1|.|TRBJ2-1
TGTGCCAGCAGCCAGGAGAGACCACTGAGGGGTTACAATGAGCAGTTCTTC
CASSQERPLRGYNEQFF
>many|TRBV7-9|.|TRBJ1-1
TGTGCCCCGCGGCCGGACGAAGAGGCTTTCTTT
CAPRPDEEAFF
>many|TRBV11-2|.|TRBJ2-7
TGTGCCAGCAGCTCTCCAGGGATTTACGAGCAGTACTTC
CASSSPGIYEQYF
>many|TRBV3-1|.|TRBJ1-1
TGCGCCAGCAGCCAGTTCCCGGCGAACACTGAAGCTTTCTTT
CASSQFPANTEAFF
>.|TRBV7-2|TRBD1|TRBJ2-3
TGTGCCAGCAGGCGATCGGGGACAGTTAGCACAGATACGCAGTATTTT
CASRRSGTVSTDTQYF
>many|TRBV3-1|.|TRBJ1-6
TGTGCCAGCAGCCCCCAAGGTCCACCATTTTCACCCCTCCACTTT
CASSPQGPPFSPLHF
>.|TRBV3-1|TRBD2|TRBJ2-1
TGTGCCAGCAGCCCCACTAGCGGGGGGGCCTACAATGAGCAGTTCTTC
CASSPTSGGAYNEQFF
>many|TRBV29-1|.|TRBJ1-1
TGCAGCGTTACTCCCGAAGCTTTCTTT
CSVTPEAFF
>.|TRBV7-9|TRBD2|TRBJ2-1
TGTGCCAGCACCATAGCGGGGGGGTACAATGAGCAGTTCTTC
CASTIAGGYNEQFF
>many|TRBV4-1|.|TRBJ1-2
TGCGCCAGCAGCCTAGTCCGGGGTGAGGGTGGCTACACCTTC
CASSLVRGEGGYTF
>.|TRBV11-2|TRBD1|TRBJ1-6
TGTGCCAGCAGCTCAGAGGACAGGGAGATATCACCCCTCCACTTT
CASSSEDREISPLHF
>many|TRBV5-1|.|TRBJ2-5
TGCGCCAGCAGCTTGATAGACCAAGAGACCCAGTACTTC
CASSLIDQETQYF
>few|TRBV6-2/TRBV6-3|.|TRBJ2-7
TGTGCCAGCAGTTACTCGAGTGTCGAGCAGTACTTC
CASSYSSVEQYF